The 15 T cell receptor beta chains given below trace back to one sample, sequenced in a study of beta chain features in type 1 diabetes. Of the isolated RNA, all was reverse transcribed, and so the sequenced material was expressed TCRB transcripts. Using immunoSEQ multiplex PCR, the repertoire was profiled, and TCRdb retains in-frame clones only, with some absent. This sample has around 500,000 clones, with over 9.5% found just once. Specimen: naive CD4+ T cells from blood. These receptors originate from a woman under 30 in good health.

A few counts support this clone. The genes are TRBV5-4 and TRBJ1-5; TRBD1 matches 8 bases. Germline V gene sequence: CDR1 SGHNT, CDR2 YYREEE (reference sequence). Trimming took 0 bases from V and 11 from J; bases not matched to a gene: 13. CDR3 length: 16 residues. The CDR3 DNA sequence: TGTGCCAGCAGCTTGGGGGGACAGGCGGGATTGGCAGCCCAGCATTTT. Translated, it gives CASSLGGQAGLAAQHF.

The CDR3 protein is CASSTSTALNEKLFF. The CDR3 DNA sequence: TGTGCCAGCAGCACCTCGACGGCATTAAATGAAAAACTGTTTTTT. The chain recombines TRBV9 with TRBJ1-4; no clear D. This CDR3 is built from 15 residues. The germline CDR1 and CDR2 sequences are SGDLS and YYNGEE. With 4 bases removed from V and 5 bases from J, the gap between germline ends came to 15 bases.

Comment on this clone: This sample includes further DNA sequences coding for the same CDR3. The CDR3 loop reads CASSLVAETQYF. The CDR3 region has the DNA TGTGCCAGCAGCTTAGTGGCGGAGACCCAGTACTTC. The V and J genes are TRBV7-2 and TRBJ2-5; no reliable D call. This CDR3 spans 12 amino acids. The germline CDR1 and CDR2 sequences are SGHTA and FQGNSA. Trimming left V 1 base short and J 5 bases short, with 5 bases between.

This clone was seen a handful of times. The chain employs TRBV5-1 and TRBJ2-1, with 12 bases fitting TRBD2. Looked up from germline, CDR1 is SGHRS and CDR2 is YFSETQ. CDR3 length equals 18 residues. The J segment lost 7 bases and the V segment lost 3 bases, leaving 14 bases of the junction unmatched. This chain's CDR3 is CASSSGLAGSRAPNEQFF. The CDR3 bases are TGCGCCAGCAGCTCTGGACTAGCGGGGAGCCGGGCCCCAAATGAGCAGTTCTTC.

This clone was detected a few times. This sequence joins TRBV14 and TRBJ2-3; D uncertain. This CDR3 is 18 amino acids long. The V gene lost 0 bases and the J gene lost 0 bases, with 16 bases spanning the gap. CDR1 and CDR2 from the germline V gene are SGHDN and FVKESK. CDR3: CASSQDAFAALSTDTQYF. DNA of the CDR3: TGTGCCAGCAGCCAAGACGCCTTCGCGGCTCTTAGCACAGATACGCAGTATTTT.

This clone has a handful of counts. The gene calls are TRBV6-1 and TRBJ2-7; 7 nucleotides match TRBD1. The V gene's germline CDR1 is MNHNS and CDR2 SASEGT. The CDR3 extends over 16 amino acids. The V gene end was trimmed by 2 bases and the J gene end by 7 bases; junction bases not matched to a gene: 14. CDR3 nucleotides: TGTGCCAGCAGTGAACGGTTAATAGGGACAGTCGGAGAGCAGTACGTC. It translates to CASSERLIGTVGEQYV.

The rearrangement uses TRBV29-1 and TRBJ2-2, with D perhaps matching TRBD1 (5 bases). V was clipped by 5 bases and J by 3 bases, with 13 bases between them. The germline V gene has CDR1 SQVTM and CDR2 ANQGSEA. CDR3 length: 14 amino acids. This CDR3 is CSVQDNIYTGELFF. DNA for the CDR3: TGCAGCGTTCAGGACAATATTTACACCGGGGAGCTGTTTTTT.

V is TRBV14 and J is TRBJ2-1, with 8 positions matching TRBD1. CDR1 is SGHDN, CDR2 FVKESK, per germline. The CDR3 consists of 18 residues. V shed 0 bases and J 3 bases; nucleotides not matched to a gene: 10. CDR3 DNA sequence: TGTGCCAGCAGCCAAGATAAAGGAGGACAGGGAATCTACAATGAGCAGTTCTTC. This translates into CASSQDKGGQGIYNEQFF.

V usage is TRBV30 and J usage is TRBJ1-5, with TRBD1 identical over 11 bases. Germline CDR1 is GTSNPN and CDR2 is SVGIG (reference sequence). CDR3 size: 15 residues. Unmatched junction bases numbered 7, after V lost 0 bases and J lost 9 bases. The CDR3 is CAWSVPDRGRWPQHF. The CDR3 coding sequence is TGTGCCTGGAGTGTACCGGACAGGGGGCGATGGCCCCAGCATTTT.

This clone was counted between two and nine times. V gene TRBV28 combines with J gene TRBJ2-1, with TRBD1 as a possible D gene (6 bases). V lost 6 bases and J 8 bases, leaving 17 bases between the germline ends. There are 14 residues in the CDR3. CDR1 and CDR2 from the germline V gene are MDHEN and SYDVKM. The CDR3 loop reads CASRASYRDDEQFF. The CDR3, as DNA: TGTGCCAGCAGGGCCTCGTACAGGGACGATGAGCAGTTCTTC.

This chain joins TRBV7-2 and TRBJ2-7; D is ambiguous. This CDR3 contains 13 residues. V was cut by 1 base and J by 5 bases, with 9 bases left in between. Per germline, CDR1 SGHTA and CDR2 FQGNSA. CDR3 nucleotide sequence: TGTGCCAGCAGCTTAGATGGGAAAGACGAGCAGTACGTC. Encoded protein: CASSLDGKDEQYV.

This clone was counted a few times. The chain recombines TRBV27 with TRBJ2-1; D may be TRBD1 or TRBD2 (6 bases each). The germline V gene encodes CDR1 MNHEY and CDR2 SMNVEV (reference sequence). The V gene lost 6 bases and the J gene lost 8 bases, with 14 bases spanning the gap. This CDR3 spans 13 amino acids. The CDR3 sequence is CASSFRGRYEQFF. The DNA of the CDR3 is TGTGCCAGCAGCTTTAGGGGGAGGTATGAGCAGTTCTTC.

The table lists this clone with a few counts. The V and J genes are TRBV5-6 and TRBJ2-1; TRBD2 matches at 10 bases. The J segment lost 7 bases and the V segment lost 1 base, leaving 5 bases of the junction unmatched. The germline CDR1 and CDR2 sequences are SGHDT and YYEEEE. This CDR3 has 15 amino acids. This chain's CDR3 is CASSLIAGGNNEQFF. The CDR3 DNA reads TGTGCCAGCAGCTTGATAGCGGGAGGTAATAATGAGCAGTTCTTC.

This sequence joins TRBV5-1 and TRBJ1-1; 7 bases fit TRBD1. The germline CDR1 and CDR2 sequences are SGHRS and YFSETQ. The CDR3 consists of 14 residues. Trimming at V came to 4 bases and at J to 7 bases, leaving 10 bases not matched to a gene. The CDR3 loop reads CASSTYDRADEAFF. The CDR3 DNA reads TGCGCCAGCAGCACATACGACAGGGCCGATGAAGCTTTCTTT.

The V and J genes are TRBV18 and TRBJ2-3; 7 positions agree with TRBD1. This CDR3 region has 14 residues. Germline V gene sequence: CDR1 KGHSH, CDR2 LQKENI. Germline trimming cut 4 bases from V and 2 bases from J; bases unmatched to any gene: 3. In DNA, the CDR3 is TGTGCCAGCTCACAACAGGGGATCACAGATACGCAGTATTTT. Translating it yields CASSQQGITDTQYF.